This record covers a single TCR beta chain. This sample is drawn from a study of T cell changes during pregnancy in multiple sclerosis. Trimming removed 7 bases at V and 0 bases at J, with 12 bases between. The CDR3 length is 13 residues. Germline values: CDR1 SQVTM, CDR2 ANQGSEA. Assay used: immunoSEQ multiplex PCR; TCRdb lists only in-frame clones, some missing. The sample includes 95,000 to 110,000 clones, less than 95% of them seen just once. The source material was peripheral blood, sampled in the third trimester of pregnancy. The receptor was isolated from a female donor in good health, enrolled as a control in a pregnancy study. V usage is TRBV29-1 and J usage is TRBJ2-5; D ambiguous. CDR3 nucleotide sequence: TGCAGCGGCAAGACTCGGTACCAAGAGACCCAGTACTTC. This sequence encodes CSGKTRYQETQYF.